A selection of T cell receptor beta chains follows, all from one sample in a study of blood T cell repertoires in COVID-19. Some clones are missing from TCRdb's copy, which holds only in-frame ones; the method was immunoSEQ multiplex PCR. The sample lists approximately 300,000 clones; about 80% were seen once. Sequencing was performed on peripheral blood. The receptors come from a person aged 70 to 80 with COVID-19, enrolled during active disease. Both conserved end residues are part of each CDR3. Each record gives: V gene, clone size, J gene, D gene, CDR3 protein, CDR3 DNA. A D gene is named only where the DNA matches it firmly. The size entry is marked missing in some rows and otherwise reads once, few, many or a size class.

TRBV6-4	.	TRBJ2-2	TRBD1	CASSEQGDSTGELFF	TGTGCCAGCAGTGAACAGGGGGACAGCACCGGGGAGCTGTTTTTT
TRBV5-5	.	TRBJ2-7	.	CASSLAPEFEQYF	TGTGCCAGCAGCTTAGCGCCAGAGTTCGAGCAGTACTTC
TRBV2	few	TRBJ2-1	TRBD1	CASSYRGSHNEQFF	TGTGCCAGCAGCTACAGGGGGTCCCACAATGAGCAGTTCTTC
TRBV7-2	.	TRBJ2-3	TRBD2	CASSTGLAGGGDTQYF	TGTGCCAGCAGCACGGGACTAGCGGGGGGCGGGGATACGCAGTATTTT
TRBV6-6	few	TRBJ1-1	.	CASTGNTEAFF	TGTGCCAGTACCGGGAACACTGAAGCTTTCTTT
TRBV4-1	.	TRBJ1-4	.	CASSQGPLRELFF	TGCGCCAGCAGCCAAGGTCCTCTCAGGGAACTGTTTTTT
TRBV11-1	.	TRBJ1-6	TRBD1	CASSPRGGRFNSPLHF	TGTGCCAGCAGCCCCCGAGGGGGCAGGTTTAATTCACCCCTCCACTTT
TRBV6-5	few	TRBJ1-2	.	CANTRDIKGYTF	TGTGCCAACACCCGGGACATAAAAGGCTACACCTTC
TRBV28	.	TRBJ1-1	.	CASSTGQREAFF	TGTGCCAGCAGTACAGGACAGCGGGAAGCTTTCTTT
TRBV18	.	TRBJ1-6	.	CASSPQARDSPLHF	TGTGCCAGCTCACCACAGGCTCGGGATTCACCCCTCCACTTT
TRBV5-3	.	TRBJ1-5	TRBD1	CARRRQGAWNQPQHF	TGTGCCAGAAGACGGCAGGGGGCCTGGAATCAGCCCCAGCATTTT
TRBV18	.	TRBJ1-6	TRBD1	CASSPQTGTANSPLHF	TGTGCCAGCTCACCACAAACCGGGACAGCTAATTCACCCCTCCACTTT
TRBV27	few	TRBJ2-7	TRBD2	CASSTMGSGSYEQYF	TGTGCCAGCAGCACCATGGGTAGCGGGAGCTACGAGCAGTACTTC
TRBV5-1	few	TRBJ1-4	.	CASSATGGNEKLFF	TGCGCCAGCAGCGCGACGGGCGGGAATGAAAAACTGTTTTTT
TRBV19	few	TRBJ2-7	.	CASSPRHLYEQYF	TGTGCCAGTAGTCCCAGACACCTTTACGAGCAGTACTTC
TRBV2	.	TRBJ1-2	TRBD1	CASSIGGKSYTF	TGTGCCAGCAGTATAGGGGGCAAGAGCTACACCTTC
TRBV19	.	TRBJ2-7	TRBD2	CASSWTSGTYEQYF	TGTGCCAGTAGCTGGACTAGCGGGACCTACGAGCAGTACTTC
TRBV27	.	TRBJ1-6	TRBD1	CASSLGTGTPGSPLHF	TGTGCCAGCAGTTTAGGGACAGGGACACCTGGTTCACCCCTCCACTTT
TRBV6-2/TRBV6-3	.	TRBJ2-1	TRBD2	CASSPPGLAGRSSYNEQFF	TGTGCCAGCAGTCCGCCAGGACTAGCGGGGCGAAGCTCCTACAATGAGCAGTTCTTC
TRBV4-3	.	TRBJ2-7	.	CASSQERSYEQYF	TGCGCCAGCAGCCAAGAACGGTCCTACGAGCAGTACTTC
TRBV5-1	.	TRBJ1-3	.	CASSPSPGQTGNTIYF	TGCGCCAGCAGCCCAAGTCCCGGACAGACTGGAAACACCATATATTTT
TRBV29-1	.	TRBJ1-1	.	CSVERVEAFF	TGCAGCGTTGAGCGGGTTGAAGCTTTCTTT
TRBV6-5	few	TRBJ2-7	TRBD2	CASRGLAGGYKEQYF	TGTGCCAGCAGAGGACTAGCGGGGGGGTATAAAGAGCAGTACTTC
TRBV28	.	TRBJ1-2	TRBD1	CASSGSYGQGGPGYTF	TGTGCCAGCTCCGGATCCTATGGACAGGGGGGTCCTGGCTACACCTTC
TRBV4-2	.	TRBJ2-5	TRBD2	CASSTGGGQETQYF	TGTGCCAGCAGCACGGGGGGGGGCCAAGAGACCCAGTACTTC
TRBV9	.	TRBJ2-7	.	CASNQGPPSYEQYF	TGTGCCAGCAATCAGGGTCCACCCTCCTACGAGCAGTACTTC
TRBV11-2	.	TRBJ1-3	.	CASSLAGGGNTIYF	TGTGCCAGCAGCTTAGCGGGTGGTGGAAACACCATATATTTT
TRBV7-9	few	TRBJ1-3	.	CASSPLLSSGNTIYF	TGTGCCAGCAGCCCCTTACTGTCATCTGGAAACACCATATATTTT
TRBV9	.	TRBJ2-7	TRBD2	CASSVASGSYEQYF	TGTGCCAGCAGCGTAGCTAGCGGCTCCTACGAGCAGTACTTC
TRBV7-9	.	TRBJ2-7	TRBD1	CASSSPSRTGRSYEQYF	TGTGCCAGCAGCTCACCTTCCAGGACAGGACGCTCCTACGAGCAGTACTTC
TRBV7-2	.	TRBJ2-6	.	CASTAPSGANVLTF	TGTGCCAGCACCGCGCCCTCTGGGGCCAACGTCCTGACTTTC
TRBV2	.	TRBJ1-2	.	CASIQGTYGYTF	TGTGCCAGCATTCAGGGGACCTATGGCTACACCTTC
TRBV14	once	TRBJ2-2	TRBD1	CASSLRDRALNTGELFF	TGTGCCAGCAGCCTACGGGACAGGGCTTTGAACACCGGGGAGCTGTTTTTT
TRBV19	few	TRBJ1-5	.	CASSRSREHSNQPQHF	TGTGCCAGTAGTCGTTCTCGGGAACATAGCAATCAGCCCCAGCATTTT
TRBV2	once	TRBJ1-6	TRBD1	CASIRDRDNSPLHF	TGTGCCAGTATCCGGGACAGAGATAATTCACCCCTCCACTTT
TRBV15	.	TRBJ1-4	TRBD1	CATSRPGGTNEKLFF	TGTGCCACCAGCCGACCAGGGGGAACTAATGAAAAACTGTTTTTT
TRBV5-4	.	TRBJ1-1	.	CASSLDSMNTEAFF	TGTGCCAGCAGCCTGGACTCAATGAACACTGAAGCTTTCTTT
TRBV30	few	TRBJ1-5	.	CAWSVGVNSNQPQHF	TGTGCCTGGAGTGTAGGGGTTAATAGCAATCAGCCCCAGCATTTT
TRBV5-1	.	TRBJ2-3	.	CASSSPGGDTQYF	TGCGCCAGCAGCTCCCCCGGGGGAGATACGCAGTATTTT
TRBV29-1	.	TRBJ1-1	.	CSVVRQGDTEAFF	TGCAGCGTTGTACGGCAGGGTGACACTGAAGCTTTCTTT
TRBV19	once	TRBJ2-3	.	CASSARGDTQYF	TGTGCCAGTAGTGCCCGGGGGGATACGCAGTATTTT
TRBV7-9	.	TRBJ1-1	.	CASSLVWRNTEAFF	TGTGCCAGCAGCTTAGTATGGAGGAACACTGAAGCTTTCTTT
TRBV4-2	.	TRBJ2-2	.	CASSQDLRGNGAGELFF	TGTGCCAGCAGCCAAGATCTACGCGGTAACGGAGCCGGGGAGCTGTTTTTT
TRBV6-5	.	TRBJ2-7	TRBD2	CASTPTSGRYEQYF	TGTGCCAGCACTCCGACTAGCGGGAGGTACGAGCAGTACTTC
TRBV7-2	.	TRBJ2-3	TRBD2	CASKYTAGEGTQYF	TGTGCCAGCAAGTATACAGCGGGAGAGGGTACGCAGTATTTT
TRBV5-5	.	TRBJ1-5	.	CASTLLPGESSNQPQHF	TGTGCCAGCACCTTACTACCGGGGGAAAGTAGCAATCAGCCCCAGCATTTT
TRBV30	.	TRBJ1-2	TRBD1	CAWKGQGPYGYTF	TGTGCCTGGAAGGGACAGGGTCCCTATGGCTACACCTTC
TRBV3-1/TRBV3-2	.	TRBJ1-6	.	CASSQGYQGFSNSPLHF	TGTGCCAGCAGCCAAGGCTACCAGGGGTTCTCTAATTCACCCCTCCACTTT
TRBV13	.	TRBJ1-1	.	CASRRTAKDRGNTEAFF	TGTGCCAGCAGACGGACAGCGAAAGACCGAGGGAACACTGAAGCTTTCTTT
TRBV7-2	.	TRBJ2-2	.	CASSLAGNGELFF	TGTGCCAGCAGCTTGGCGGGAAACGGGGAGCTGTTTTTT
TRBV5-4	.	TRBJ2-3	TRBD1	CASSSQTGGGTDTQYF	TGTGCCAGCAGCTCGCAGACAGGGGGCGGGACAGATACGCAGTATTTT
TRBV7-9	.	TRBJ1-6	TRBD1	CASSLLQGFPSPLHF	TGTGCCAGCAGCTTACTACAGGGGTTCCCCTCACCCCTCCACTTT
TRBV3-1/TRBV3-2	.	TRBJ1-1	.	CASSQDEWGGRAFF	TGTGCCAGCAGCCAAGATGAGTGGGGGGGCCGGGCTTTCTTT